Listed here are 30 T cell receptor beta chains from one sample, sequenced in a study of monozygotic twins with inflammatory bowel disease (dated by TCRdb to about 2019). Receptor libraries were prepared by 5' RACE. Data came from an Illumina HiSeq 2500. TCRdb reanalyzed the reads, keeping one entry per CDR3 protein sequence and omitting DNA. The sample has about 450,000 distinct CDR3 sequences on record. 2% to 3% of the sample rests with the top ten. Sequenced sample: blood. These receptors were taken from a human donor with ulcerative colitis or Crohn's disease, or a healthy co-twin of an affected twin (not recorded which).

The rearrangement joins TRBV28 to TRBJ1-1; TCRdb returns TRBD1, unconfirmable since there is no DNA. The CDR3 is 14 amino acids. Germline V CDR1 and CDR2: MDHEN, SYDVKM. CDR3 loop: CASNKGGDRAEAFF.

The CDR3 loop is CAISDGGSEKLFF. The chain employs TRBV10-3 and TRBJ1-4; the TRBD1 assignment by TCRdb is unverifiable without DNA. The germline gives CDR1 ENHRY, CDR2 SYGVKD. This CDR3 spans 13 amino acids.

The J gene is TRBJ1-6, the V gene TRBV2; absent DNA, TCRdb's TRBD1 call cannot be checked. In germline, CDR1 is SNHLY, CDR2 FYNNEI. The CDR3 covers 15 residues. CDR3 loop: CASRDRGNYNSPLHF. Using reference TRBV2 and TRBJ1-6 for the parts outside the CDR3, the full variable domain is EPEVTQTPSHQVTQMGQEVILRCVPISNHLYFYWYRQILGQKVEFLVSFYNNEISEKSEIFDDQFSVERPDGSNFTLKIRSTKLEDSAMYFCASRDRGNYNSPLHFGNGTRLTVT.

The rearrangement uses TRBV10-3 and TRBJ1-1; the D gene TCRdb calls, TRBD1, cannot be checked with no DNA. Per the germline V gene, CDR1 is ENHRY and CDR2 is SYGVKD. The CDR3 runs 15 residues. CDR3 loop: CAISESGQVGTEAFF.

The V and J genes are TRBV5-1 and TRBJ2-7. Germline V gives CDR1 SGHRS, CDR2 YFSETQ. The CDR3 covers 14 residues. The CDR3 reads CASSLADPGHEQYF.

This chain links TRBV27 with TRBJ2-5. The germline gives CDR1 MNHEY, CDR2 SMNVEV (reference sequence). The CDR3 consists of 14 residues. The chain's CDR3 is CASSLSRSAETQYF.

The rearrangement uses TRBV7-9 and TRBJ2-2. The length of the CDR3 is 17 residues. The germline gives CDR1 SEHNR, CDR2 FQNEAQ (reference sequence). The CDR3 here is CASSLARAGDGTGELFF.

The CDR3 protein is CASSSRGTAYNSPLHF. V usage is TRBV12-3 or TRBV12-4 and J usage is TRBJ1-6; the TRBD1 assignment by TCRdb is unverifiable without DNA. The CDR3 consists of 16 residues.

V gene TRBV12-3 or TRBV12-4 combines with J gene TRBJ2-1; TCRdb lists TRBD2, though no DNA is available to test this call. The CDR3 has 17 residues. CDR3 sequence reads: CASSLSATSGSGWEQFF.

The genes are TRBV20-1 and TRBJ1-1; TCRdb's D call, TRBD1, is unchecked because there is no DNA. CDR3 size: 16 residues. The V gene's germline CDR1 is DFQATT and CDR2 SNEGSKA (reference sequence). The CDR3 protein is CSAPIRGGQLNTEAFF.

The rearrangement joins TRBV30 to TRBJ2-1. The CDR3 is 13 amino acids. Germline-derived CDR1 and CDR2 are GTSNPN and SVGIG (reference sequence). CDR3 residues: CAWSRVQYNEQFF.

CDR3 sequence: CASSPIGPKGQETQYF. This chain joins TRBV7-9 and TRBJ2-5. CDR3 length equals 16 residues. CDR1 is SEHNR and CDR2 is FQNEAQ in the germline V gene (reference sequence).

V usage is TRBV7-3 and J usage is TRBJ2-3; TCRdb's D call of TRBD1 is untestable without DNA. CDR3 length: 15 residues. The germline V gene encodes CDR1 SGHTA and CDR2 FQGTGA. The CDR3 sequence: CASSSSPFGTDTQYF.

This rearrangement joins TRBV24-1 to TRBJ1-2. This CDR3 contains 14 residues. Germline V gives CDR1 KGHDR, CDR2 SFDVKD. CDR3 sequence: CATSDYSTTHGYTF.

J is TRBJ2-4 and V is TRBV7-9; absent DNA, TCRdb's TRBD1 call cannot be checked. The CDR3 covers 15 residues. Germline V lookup: CDR1 SEHNR, CDR2 FQNEAQ (reference sequence). This CDR3 is CASSSSGVLKNIQYF.

CDR3 region: CSARDYTGDLYEQYF. J is TRBJ2-7 and V is TRBV20-1; TCRdb picks TRBD1, but there is no DNA to check that call. The CDR3 consists of 15 residues. From germline, CDR1 is DFQATT and CDR2 SNEGSKA (reference sequence).

CDR3 sequence: CASSRPNEQYF. The chain employs TRBV23-1 and TRBJ2-7. TRBV23-1 is known as an ORF, though its function is uncertain. This CDR3 has 11 residues.

The chain employs TRBV20-1 and TRBJ2-3; TCRdb lists TRBD2, though no DNA is available to test this call. CDR3 length: 17 residues. Germline CDR1 reads DFQATT; CDR2 reads SNEGSKA (reference sequence). The CDR3 loop reads CSARVGSSGGARDTQYF.

This chain uses TRBV5-4 with TRBJ1-6; the D call from TCRdb, TRBD1, cannot be confirmed without DNA. CDR1 and CDR2 (germline): SGHNT, YYREEE (reference sequence). This CDR3 has 14 amino acids. The CDR3 loop reads CASSPGTVTSPLHF.

This chain uses TRBV4-1 with TRBJ2-2; TCRdb names TRBD1, which stays unverified in the absence of DNA. This CDR3 spans 17 amino acids. Germline V gives CDR1 MGHRA, CDR2 YSYEKL. CDR3 sequence reads: CASSLTAGRGHTGELFF.

This chain joins TRBV7-2 and TRBJ2-3; absent DNA, TCRdb's TRBD2 call cannot be checked. The CDR3 runs to 17 residues. Looked up from germline, CDR1 is SGHTA and CDR2 is FQGNSA. This CDR3 reads CASSSGTSGVSADTQYF. Full variable domain (remainder filled in from reference TRBV7-2 and TRBJ2-3): GAGVSQSPSNKVTEKGKDVELRCDPISGHTALYWYRQSLGQGLEFLIYFQGNSAPDKSGLPSDRFSAERTGGSVSTLTIQRTQQEDSAVYLCASSSGTSGVSADTQYFGPGTRLTVL.

The gene calls are TRBV30 and TRBJ2-2; the D call of TRBD2 rests on TCRdb alone, since no DNA is present to check it. The length of the CDR3 is 18 residues. The germline gives CDR1 GTSNPN, CDR2 SVGIG (reference sequence). The CDR3 here is CAWSGPLAGDWNTGELFF.

The genes are TRBV9 and TRBJ2-1; the D gene TCRdb calls, TRBD1, cannot be checked with no DNA. Looked up from germline, CDR1 is SGDLS and CDR2 is YYNGEE. The CDR3 contains 16 residues. The CDR3 sequence: CASSRFPGSEGGEQFF.

The gene calls are TRBV28 and TRBJ1-5; TCRdb gives TRBD1 as the D gene, but with no DNA this cannot be confirmed. Germline assignment: CDR1 MDHEN and CDR2 SYDVKM. The CDR3 is made up of 14 amino acids. CDR3 amino acids: CASSLERGNQPQHF.

This chain connects TRBV9 to TRBJ1-1; TCRdb gives TRBD1 as the D gene, but with no DNA this cannot be confirmed. The CDR3 totals 16 residues. Per germline, CDR1 SGDLS and CDR2 YYNGEE. The CDR3: CASSVGSGQIFTEAFF.

This chain connects TRBV6-1 to TRBJ2-3; TCRdb proposes TRBD1, but this gene call is untestable without DNA. The CDR3 totals 17 residues. In germline, CDR1 is MNHNS, CDR2 SASEGT. The CDR3 loop reads CASRRDSGQGAGDTQYF.

This chain joins TRBV10-2 and TRBJ2-7; TCRdb's D call of TRBD1 is untestable without DNA. The CDR3 length is 15 residues. Germline-derived CDR1 and CDR2 are WSHSY and SAAADI. CDR3 loop: CASSDFSGTAYEQYF.

The CDR3 loop is CSARVLGQAVSYEQYF. The chain joins TRBV20-1 to TRBJ2-7; TCRdb's D gene call, TRBD1, goes unchecked for lack of DNA. The CDR3 loop spans 16 amino acids. Germline V CDR1 and CDR2: DFQATT, SNEGSKA (reference sequence).

This chain joins TRBV29-1 and TRBJ2-2. CDR1 SQVTM and CDR2 ANQGSEA come from the germline V gene. This CDR3 spans 13 amino acids. The CDR3 sequence: CSVERDNTGELFF.

This chain joins TRBV18 and TRBJ1-1; no DNA is available, so the TRBD1 call from TCRdb remains unchecked. CDR1 and CDR2 (germline): KGHSH, LQKENI. The CDR3 extends over 14 amino acids. This chain's CDR3 is CASSPDGERTEAFF.